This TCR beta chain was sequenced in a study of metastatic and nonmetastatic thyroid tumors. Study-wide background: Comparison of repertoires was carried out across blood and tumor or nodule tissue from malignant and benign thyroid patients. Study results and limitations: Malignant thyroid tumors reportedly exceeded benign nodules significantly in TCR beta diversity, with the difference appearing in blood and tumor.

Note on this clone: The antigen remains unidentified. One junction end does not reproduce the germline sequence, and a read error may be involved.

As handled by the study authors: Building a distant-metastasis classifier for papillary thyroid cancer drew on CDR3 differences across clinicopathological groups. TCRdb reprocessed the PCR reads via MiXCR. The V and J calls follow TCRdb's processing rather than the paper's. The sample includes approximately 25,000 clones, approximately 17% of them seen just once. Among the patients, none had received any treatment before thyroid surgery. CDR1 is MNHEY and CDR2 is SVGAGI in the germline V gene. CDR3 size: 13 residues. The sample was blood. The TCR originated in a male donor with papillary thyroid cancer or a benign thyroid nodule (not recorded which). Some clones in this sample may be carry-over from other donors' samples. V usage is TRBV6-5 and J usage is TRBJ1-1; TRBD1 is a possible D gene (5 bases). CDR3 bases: TGTGCCATCAGTTCCCCCGGGACGGGGGAAGCTTCCTTT. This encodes CAISSPGTGEASF.